The next 21 T cell receptor beta chains were all read from a single sample in a study of T cell responses to AZD1222 COVID-19 vaccine. TCRdb's copy holds only in-frame clones and misses some; the assay was immunoSEQ multiplex PCR. The sample yields roughly 55,000 clones, approximately 90% seen once. The source material was peripheral blood, sampled on day 0 of AZD1222 vaccination. The receptors derive from an adult in good health.

The rearrangement links TRBV18 to TRBJ2-7; the match to TRBD1 covers 10 bases. The germline V gene has CDR1 KGHSH and CDR2 LQKENI. This CDR3 is 15 amino acids long. Trimming removed 10 bases from V and 6 bases from J; junction bases left unmatched: 15. CDR3 in amino acids: CATAPRQGAEAEQYF. The CDR3 nucleotides are TGTGCCACCGCTCCAAGACAGGGGGCGGAGGCCGAGCAGTACTTC.

V is TRBV6-5 and J is TRBJ1-2; 8 bases align to TRBD1. The length of the CDR3 is 13 residues. CDR1 is MNHEY, CDR2 SVGAGI, per germline. V gave up 4 bases and J gave up 3 bases; unmatched junction bases: 1. CDR3 in amino acids: CASSSGGHYGYTF. The CDR3 nucleotides are TGTGCCAGCAGTTCAGGGGGCCACTATGGCTACACCTTC.

The rearrangement uses TRBV3-1 (or the pseudogene TRBV3-2) and TRBJ2-7; D remains unclear. V was shortened by 4 bases and J by 7 bases, with 8 bases between the two germline ends. Germline lookup yields CDR1 LGHDT and CDR2 YNNKEL (reference sequence). This CDR3 is built from 11 residues. The CDR3 sequence is CASSLALEQYF. CDR3 coding DNA: TGTGCCAGCAGCCTTGCACTTGAGCAGTACTTC.

The chain carries TRBV9 and TRBJ2-2, with 9 bases matching TRBD1. The CDR3 is 18 amino acids. Losses at the gene ends were 5 bases for V and 3 bases for J; bases not matched to a gene: 14. CDR1 SGDLS and CDR2 YYNGEE come from the germline V gene. The CDR3 coding sequence is TGTGCCAGCAGTGAAACCTCCGGGACAGGGCGCTACACCGGGGAGCTGTTTTTT. Translated: CASSETSGTGRYTGELFF. Based on the CDR3 plus reference TRBV9 and TRBJ2-2, the full variable domain is DSGVTQTPKHLITATGQRVTLRCSPRSGDLSVYWYQQSLDQGLQFLIQYYNGEERAKGNILERFSAQQFPDLHSELNLSSLELGDSALYFCASSETSGTGRYTGELFFGEGSRLTVL.

This chain links TRBV28 with TRBJ1-5; D gene unclear. Germline-derived CDR1 and CDR2 are MDHEN and SYDVKM. This CDR3 spans 11 amino acids. V gave up 3 bases and J gave up 6 bases, with 3 bases separating them. This CDR3 is CASSFRQPQHF. Written as DNA, the CDR3 is TGTGCCAGCAGTTTCCGTCAGCCCCAGCATTTT.

The table lists this clone with a few counts. V and J are TRBV5-1 and TRBJ2-7; 8 bases match TRBD1. Germline V gene data show CDR1 as SGHRS and CDR2 as YFSETQ. CDR3 size: 14 residues. Trimming removed 2 bases from V and 7 bases from J; junction bases left unmatched: 8. This CDR3 is CASSFGQGLLEQYF. DNA for the CDR3: TGCGCCAGCAGCTTCGGACAGGGCCTTCTGGAGCAGTACTTC.

The chain links TRBV6-5 to TRBJ1-1, with 7 bases identical to TRBD1. The germline V gene encodes CDR1 MNHEY and CDR2 SVGAGI. This CDR3 spans 13 amino acids. Unmatched junction bases numbered 4, after V lost 5 bases and J lost 4 bases. CDR3 in DNA: TGTGCCAGCAGTCCACAGGGGTTCACTGAAGCTTTCTTT. Amino acid sequence: CASSPQGFTEAFF.

The chain employs TRBV30 and TRBJ1-6; D is unclear. The CDR3 covers 13 residues. V lost 7 bases, J lost 14 bases, and 21 bases lay in between. CDR1 and CDR2 from the germline V gene are GTSNPN and SVGIG (reference sequence). Written as DNA, the CDR3 is TGTGCCTCGCTCCGGGCCACTGGAAACACCCTCCACTTT. Protein: CASLRATGNTLHF. Variable domain in full (rest from reference TRBV30 and TRBJ1-6): SQTIHQWPATLVQPVGSPLSLECTVEGTSNPNLYWYRQAAGRGLQLLFYSVGIGQISSEVPQNLSASRPQDRQFILSSKKLLLSDSGFYLCASLRATGNTLHFGNGTRLTVT.

This chain joins TRBV4-1 and TRBJ1-2; D gene unclear. Germline V gene data show CDR1 as MGHRA and CDR2 as YSYEKL. The V gene lost 1 base and the J gene lost 1 base, with 7 bases spanning the gap. The CDR3 has 14 residues. The CDR3 DNA reads as TGCGCCAGCAGCCAAGGTTGGGGTAACTATGGCTACACCTTC. It yields the protein CASSQGWGNYGYTF.

CDR3 sequence (DNA): TGTGCCAGCAGTCAGGCCGGGACGGAGACCTACGAGCAGTACTTC. This translates into CASSQAGTETYEQYF. The chain recombines TRBV4-2 with TRBJ2-7; D is tentatively TRBD1 or TRBD2 (5 bases each). Germline assignment: CDR1 LGHNA and CDR2 YNFKEQ. V gave up 6 bases and J gave up 2 bases, with 17 bases separating them. There are 15 residues in the CDR3.

This clone showed up just once. This chain joins TRBV11-2 and TRBJ2-1; TRBD1 matches at 9 bases. The V gene's germline CDR1 is SGHAT and CDR2 FQNNGV. The CDR3 totals 13 residues. V shed 5 bases and J 9 bases; nucleotides not matched to a gene: 5. CDR3 region: CASSPDRGGEQFF. DNA for the CDR3: TGTGCCAGCAGCCCGGACAGGGGAGGTGAGCAGTTCTTC.

The V and J genes are TRBV19 and TRBJ2-3, with D unclear. Germline V CDR1 and CDR2: LNHDA, SQIVND (reference sequence). V dropped 9 bases and J dropped 1 base, with 14 bases sitting between them. The CDR3 contains 14 residues. CDR3 sequence: CASSHLLGTDTQYF. The CDR3 region has the DNA TGTGCCAGCAGTCATCTTCTTGGCACAGATACGCAGTATTTT.

The genes are TRBV28 and TRBJ2-2, with D unresolved. The V and J ends lost 1 base and 7 bases respectively, with 16 bases between them. CDR3 length equals 16 residues. CDR1 is MDHEN and CDR2 is SYDVKM in the germline V gene. This chain's CDR3 is CASSLFARPTFGELFF. The DNA of the CDR3 is TGTGCCAGCAGTTTATTTGCCAGGCCCACTTTCGGGGAGCTGTTTTTT. The full variable domain, completed using reference TRBV28 and TRBJ2-2, is DVKVTQSSRYLVKRTGEKVFLECVQDMDHENMFWYRQDPGLGLRLIYFSYDVKMKEKGDIPEGYSVSREKKERFSLILESASTNQTSMYLCASSLFARPTFGELFFGEGSRLTVL.

This clone has only one observation. This rearrangement joins TRBV28 to TRBJ2-7; TRBD1 is a possible D gene (6 bases). Trimming stripped 5 bases from V and 9 bases from J, with 17 bases between. Germline values: CDR1 MDHEN, CDR2 SYDVKM. This CDR3 is built from 13 residues. The CDR3 nucleotides read TGTGCCAGCAGTCCACCGGACAGATATTTGCAGTACTTC. Protein sequence: CASSPPDRYLQYF.

The genes are TRBV29-1 and TRBJ1-2, with no clear D. Germline values: CDR1 SQVTM, CDR2 ANQGSEA. The CDR3 sequence is 12 residues long. V gave up 3 bases and J gave up 7 bases, with 12 bases separating them. The chain's CDR3 is CSVDRSAVGYTF. As DNA, the CDR3 is TGCAGCGTTGATAGGAGTGCAGTTGGCTACACCTTC.

This clone was seen only once. J is TRBJ1-2 and V is TRBV28; D is unresolved. The CDR3 covers 15 residues. Deletions cut 6 bases from V and 2 bases from J, with 16 bases between. Germline values: CDR1 MDHEN, CDR2 SYDVKM. CDR3: CASSLAGSRNYGYTF. DNA of the CDR3: TGTGCCAGCAGCCTGGCGGGGTCAAGGAACTATGGCTACACCTTC.

V is TRBV5-1 and J is TRBJ2-7; D is perhaps TRBD1 or TRBD2 (6 bases each). Trimming removed 3 bases from V and 3 bases from J, with 22 bases in between. Germline-derived CDR1 and CDR2 are SGHRS and YFSETQ. This CDR3 is 17 amino acids long. This chain's CDR3 is CASSSAPGQFGGYEQYF. DNA for the CDR3: TGCGCCAGCAGCTCCGCTCCTGGACAGTTCGGGGGCTACGAGCAGTACTTC.

The V call is TRBV29-1, the J call TRBJ1-4; D ambiguous. This CDR3 contains 13 residues. CDR1 is SQVTM and CDR2 is ANQGSEA in the germline V gene. The V and J ends lost 0 bases and 2 bases respectively, with 4 bases between them. CDR3 residues: CSVEEATNEKLFF. The CDR3 bases are TGCAGCGTTGAAGAGGCCACTAATGAAAAACTGTTTTTT.

The chain uses TRBV30 and TRBJ1-5, with D possibly TRBD1 on 6 matching bases. V lost 4 bases and J 4 bases, leaving 11 bases between the germline ends. This CDR3 is 13 amino acids long. In germline, CDR1 is GTSNPN, CDR2 SVGIG (reference sequence). The DNA for the CDR3 is TGTGCCTGGAACAGGGATCCGAATCAGCCCCAGCATTTT. This encodes CAWNRDPNQPQHF.

The chain links TRBV5-1 to TRBJ1-2; 11 positions agree with TRBD1. CDR3 size: 16 residues. The germline gives CDR1 SGHRS, CDR2 YFSETQ. With V trimmed by 3 bases and J by 2 bases, 6 bases remained unmatched. The CDR3 here is CASSSRTGGSNYGYTF. In DNA form, the CDR3 reads TGCGCCAGCAGCTCCCGGACAGGGGGCTCGAACTATGGCTACACCTTC.

This chain links TRBV27 with TRBJ2-7; 9 nucleotides agree with TRBD1. There are 15 residues in the CDR3. CDR1 and CDR2 (germline): MNHEY, SMNVEV (reference sequence). Unmatched junction bases numbered 9, after V lost 6 bases and J lost 3 bases. The CDR3, as DNA: TGTGCCAGCAGACCGGGACAGGGAGACTTCTACGAGCAGTACTTC. Amino acids: CASRPGQGDFYEQYF.